This T cell receptor (beta chain) was recovered during a study of cytomegalovirus exposure and HLA in healthy donors. On this clone: This sample includes further DNA sequences coding for the same CDR3.

Both 60 Vbeta primers and 13 Jbeta primers went into the PCR. TCRdb keeps only in-frame clones here, not all; method: immunoSEQ multiplex PCR. The repertoire holds roughly 150,000 clones, roughly four fifths seen once, with more than 0.9% in the top ten. The germline gives CDR1 SGDLS, CDR2 YYNGEE. The V gene lost 2 bases and the J gene lost 4 bases, with 8 bases spanning the gap. The CDR3 is made up of 13 amino acids. The V gene is TRBV9, the J gene TRBJ2-3; D remains unclear. The specimen sequenced was PBMCs. The sequence was collected from a girl aged 2-15 years in good health and CMV-seropositive. The CDR3 here is CASSVAPPDTQYF. The CDR3 DNA follows: TGTGCCAGCAGCGTTGCGCCTCCAGATACGCAGTATTTT. The full variable domain, in which reference TRBV9 and TRBJ2-3 provide the parts outside the CDR3, is DSGVTQTPKHLITATGQRVTLRCSPRSGDLSVYWYQQSLDQGLQFLIQYYNGEERAKGNILERFSAQQFPDLHSELNLSSLELGDSALYFCASSVAPPDTQYFGPGTRLTVL.